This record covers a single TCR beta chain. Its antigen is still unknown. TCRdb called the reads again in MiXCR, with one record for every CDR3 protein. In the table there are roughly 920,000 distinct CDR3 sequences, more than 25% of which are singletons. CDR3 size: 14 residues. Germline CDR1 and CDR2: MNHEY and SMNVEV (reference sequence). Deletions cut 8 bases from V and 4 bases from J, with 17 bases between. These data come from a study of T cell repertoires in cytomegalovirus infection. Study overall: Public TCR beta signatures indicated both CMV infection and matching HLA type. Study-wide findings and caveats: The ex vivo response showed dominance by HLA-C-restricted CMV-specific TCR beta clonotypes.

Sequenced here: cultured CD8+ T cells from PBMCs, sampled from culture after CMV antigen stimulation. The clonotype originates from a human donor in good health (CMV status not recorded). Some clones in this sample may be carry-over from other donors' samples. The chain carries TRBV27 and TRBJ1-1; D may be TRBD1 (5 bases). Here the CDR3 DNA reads TGTGCCAGCCAGGACGGGGGTTTGGGCACTGAAGCTTTCTTT. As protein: CASQDGGLGTEAFF.